These 19 T cell receptor beta chains originate from one sample sequenced in a study of blood T cell repertoires in COVID-19. The method was immunoSEQ multiplex PCR; TCRdb's version includes in-frame clones alone and lacks a portion of them. Of about 30,000 clones in the sample, approximately 85% were seen once. Sequenced: peripheral blood. The receptors stem from a man in his fifties or sixties with active COVID-19.

The chain links TRBV28 to TRBJ2-2, with unresolved D. Trimming removed 2 bases at V and 3 bases at J, with 22 bases between. In germline, CDR1 is MDHEN, CDR2 SYDVKM. The CDR3 loop spans 19 amino acids. CDR3 protein: CASSLSYEVLTVHTGELFF. Here the CDR3 DNA reads TGTGCCAGCAGTTTAAGTTATGAAGTTCTAACCGTACACACCGGGGAGCTGTTTTTT.

This clone has just one count. The V and J genes are TRBV7-6 and TRBJ1-5; D uncertain. Trimming cost V 1 base and J 6 bases, with 13 bases left between them. Germline CDR1 reads SGHVS; CDR2 reads FNYEAQ. This CDR3 is 15 amino acids long. The CDR3 bases are TGTGCCAGCAGCTTAGGGACCCTAGGAGGTCAGCCCCAGCATTTT. This sequence encodes CASSLGTLGGQPQHF.

This clone has a handful of counts. The rearrangement links TRBV14 to TRBJ1-6; D is unresolved. The length of the CDR3 is 12 residues. The germline V gene has CDR1 SGHDN and CDR2 FVKESK. V gave up 4 bases and J gave up 9 bases, with 7 bases separating them. CDR3 sequence (DNA): TGTGCCAGCAGCCTGAGTACTTCACCCCTCCACTTT. It codes for CASSLSTSPLHF.

The chain couples TRBV14 to TRBJ2-1; 9 nucleotides align to TRBD2. CDR1 SGHDN and CDR2 FVKESK come from the germline V gene. The CDR3 has 18 amino acids. The trim removed 1 base at V and 6 bases at J, leaving 13 bases unmatched. CDR3 nucleotides: TGTGCCAGCAGCCAAGGGATGTACTTGACTAGCGGCCTCAATGAGCAGTTCTTC. Translation gives CASSQGMYLTSGLNEQFF.

The chain links TRBV6-5 to TRBJ1-4; perhaps TRBD1 as D (6 bases). The germline V and J ends were trimmed by 7 bases and 7 bases, with 16 bases remaining between them. The CDR3 spans 14 residues. Germline CDR1 reads MNHEY; CDR2 reads SVGAGI. CDR3 coding DNA: TGTGCCAGCATGTCCGGGGGGGCGGGTGAAAAACTGTTTTTT. This encodes CASMSGGAGEKLFF.

The V and J genes are TRBV28 and TRBJ1-3, with 10 bases aligning to TRBD1. Germline V CDR1 and CDR2: MDHEN, SYDVKM. This CDR3 has 16 amino acids. Trimming took 6 bases from V and 0 from J; bases not matched to a gene: 5. The CDR3 reads CASSEWTGGSGNTIYF. Written as DNA, the CDR3 is TGTGCCAGCAGCGAATGGACAGGGGGCTCTGGAAACACCATATATTTT.

The chain uses TRBV12-5 and TRBJ2-7; the D is unclear. The CDR3 sequence is 12 residues long. Germline lookup yields CDR1 LGHNT and CDR2 FRNRAP. Trimming removed 2 bases at V and 2 bases at J, with 4 bases between. Here the CDR3 reads CASGLSAYEQYF. The CDR3 DNA follows: TGTGCTAGTGGTTTGTCAGCCTACGAGCAGTACTTC.

The chain carries TRBV15 and TRBJ2-1, with D perhaps TRBD2 (6 bases). The CDR3 spans 15 residues. V dropped 1 base and J dropped 9 bases, with 16 bases sitting between them. CDR1 LNHNV and CDR2 YYDKDF come from the germline V gene (reference sequence). The CDR3 sequence: CATSRGATRTFEQFF. CDR3 DNA: TGTGCCACCAGCAGAGGGGCGACTAGGACCTTTGAGCAGTTCTTC.

The chain joins TRBV29-1 to TRBJ2-5; 15 nucleotides line up with TRBD2. Germline lookup yields CDR1 SQVTM and CDR2 ANQGSEA. V shed 6 bases, J shed 5 bases, and the junction held 10 bases outside the gene matches. This CDR3 contains 16 residues. The CDR3 here is CSVTVGTSGRSETQYF. The CDR3 DNA sequence: TGCAGCGTCACCGTTGGGACTAGCGGGAGGTCGGAGACCCAGTACTTC.

This clone was observed a single time. The genes are TRBV6-5 and TRBJ2-1, with D possibly being TRBD2 (5 bases). Germline V CDR1 and CDR2: MNHEY, SVGAGI. This CDR3 has 14 residues. Trimming removed 6 bases at V and 5 bases at J, with 14 bases between. Here the CDR3 DNA reads TGTGCCAGCAGGGTCCTGGCGGGCAACAATGAGCAGTTCTTC. It encodes CASRVLAGNNEQFF.

The gene calls are TRBV19 and TRBJ2-3; 11 bases line up with TRBD2. The V gene end was trimmed by 9 bases and the J gene end by 1 base; junction bases not matched to a gene: 9. Germline CDR1 is LNHDA and CDR2 is SQIVND (reference sequence). This CDR3 contains 16 residues. The CDR3 loop is CASSRLAGGGTDTQYF. The DNA of the CDR3 is TGTGCCAGCAGCCGGCTAGCGGGAGGAGGCACAGATACGCAGTATTTT.

The chain has TRBV18 and TRBJ2-7; D gene ambiguous. Trimming shortened V by 1 base and J by 9 bases, and 10 bases separated the two germline ends. Germline CDR1 reads KGHSH; CDR2 reads LQKENI. The CDR3 has 12 residues. Here the CDR3 DNA reads TGTGCCAGCTCACCACTCCAAGGCGGGCAGTACTTC. This sequence encodes CASSPLQGGQYF.

V usage is TRBV27 and J usage is TRBJ2-3, with 9 bases matching TRBD2. Germline CDR1 is MNHEY and CDR2 is SMNVEV (reference sequence). This CDR3 is built from 15 residues. With 4 bases clipped from V and 1 base from J, the junction kept 3 bases outside the gene matches. The CDR3 DNA sequence: TGTGCCAGCAGTTACCGACTAGCGGGCACAGATACGCAGTATTTT. This codes for CASSYRLAGTDTQYF.

This clone showed up just once. The gene calls are TRBV19 and TRBJ1-6; 9 bases fit TRBD1. Trimming took 5 bases from V and 8 from J; bases not matched to a gene: 1. CDR1 and CDR2 (germline): LNHDA, SQIVND (reference sequence). The CDR3 is made up of 13 amino acids. Written as DNA, the CDR3 is TGTGCCAGTAGTGGACAGGGGCATTCACCCCTCCACTTT. Protein product: CASSGQGHSPLHF.

The chain combines TRBV6-2 or TRBV6-3 with TRBJ2-7, with D tentatively TRBD2 (6 bases). This CDR3 is built from 16 residues. Germline loops: CDR1 MNHEY, CDR2 SVGEGT. Deletions cut 2 bases from V and 3 bases from J, with 17 bases between. This CDR3 reads CASSYPPSSGNYEQYF. CDR3 DNA sequence: TGTGCCAGCAGTTACCCCCCGAGTAGCGGAAACTACGAGCAGTACTTC.

V gene TRBV28 combines with J gene TRBJ2-1, with D maybe TRBD2 (5 bases). CDR1 is MDHEN, CDR2 SYDVKM, per germline. V lost 1 base, J lost 10 bases, and 20 bases lay in between. This CDR3 contains 16 residues. In DNA, the CDR3 is TGTGCCAGCAGTTTATCCCCTAGAAGCGGTCCTTGGGAGCAGTTCTTC. Its protein product is CASSLSPRSGPWEQFF.

This chain links TRBV24-1 with TRBJ2-5; D not certain. The CDR3 runs 15 residues. Deletions cut 3 bases from V and 5 bases from J, with 15 bases between. Germline CDR1 is KGHDR and CDR2 is SFDVKD. CDR3 residues: CATSDKESVIETQYF. As DNA, the CDR3 is TGTGCCACCAGTGATAAAGAGTCCGTTATCGAGACCCAGTACTTC.

V usage is TRBV12-3 or TRBV12-4 and J usage is TRBJ1-2; perhaps TRBD1 as D (5 bases). This CDR3 is built from 12 residues. V lost 6 bases to trimming and J lost 9 bases, with 14 bases between them. In nucleotides, the CDR3 is TGTGCCAGCAGCTCGACTGGGGCAAGCTACACCTTC. It is translated as CASSSTGASYTF.

The chain uses TRBV11-2 and TRBJ1-2; TRBD1 matches 8 bases. V gave up 4 bases and J gave up 5 bases; unmatched junction bases: 3. The CDR3 runs 13 residues. Germline CDR1 SGHAT, CDR2 FQNNGV. The CDR3 here is CASSSGQAYGYTF. For the CDR3, the DNA is TGTGCCAGCAGCTCGGGACAGGCTTATGGCTACACCTTC.